The 23 T cell receptor beta chains below all came from one sample that was sequenced in a study of shared clonotypes between healthy human individuals. The table came from immunoSEQ multiplex PCR; TCRdb's copy has only in-frame clones and leaves some out. The sample carries around 990,000 clones, about 72% recorded once. The sequenced sample consisted of memory CD4+ T cells from PBMCs. Subset specified: CD45RA-negative fraction. All receptors come from a young man in good health. Some clones in this sample may be carry-over from other donors' samples.

The V call is TRBV7-8, the J call TRBJ2-1; D gene ambiguous. V lost 5 bases and J 4 bases, leaving 9 bases between the germline ends. CDR1 and CDR2 (germline): SGHVS, FQNEAQ. The CDR3 contains 13 residues. CDR3 in DNA: TGTGCCAGCAGCCCCCGAGCGTACAATGAGCAGTTCTTC. Protein: CASSPRAYNEQFF.

The chain combines TRBV28 with TRBJ1-1, with a possible D match to TRBD1 (6 bases). Germline loops: CDR1 MDHEN, CDR2 SYDVKM. Deletions cut 6 bases from V and 3 bases from J, with 8 bases between. The CDR3 length is 12 residues. For the CDR3, the DNA is TGTGCCAGCAGAAGGGGGTACACTGAAGCTTTCTTT. Translating it yields CASRRGYTEAFF.

V usage is TRBV11-2 and J usage is TRBJ1-1; D ambiguous. CDR1 is SGHAT and CDR2 is FQNNGV in the germline V gene. This CDR3 comprises 16 residues. V was trimmed by 5 bases and J by 4 bases, leaving 20 bases between them. CDR3 amino acids: CASSPSPNPPVTEAFF. CDR3 nucleotide sequence: TGTGCCAGCAGCCCCAGTCCAAACCCCCCGGTCACTGAAGCTTTCTTT.

V and J are TRBV5-1 and TRBJ2-5; no firm D call. Trimming pared 7 bases from V and 1 base from J, leaving 14 bases between. Germline V gives CDR1 SGHRS, CDR2 YFSETQ. The CDR3 contains 14 residues. The CDR3 is CASAPDPAQETQYF. As DNA, the CDR3 is TGCGCCAGCGCCCCGGACCCAGCCCAAGAGACCCAGTACTTC.

This chain connects TRBV6-1 to TRBJ2-5, with D possibly being TRBD2 (6 bases). The CDR3 runs to 15 residues. V was pared by 3 bases and J by 5 bases, with 16 bases between. CDR1 MNHNS and CDR2 SASEGT come from the germline V gene. CDR3 region: CASSEGGPSVETQYF. The CDR3 region has the DNA TGTGCCAGCAGTGAGGGGGGACCATCAGTCGAGACCCAGTACTTC.

V usage is TRBV27 and J usage is TRBJ2-1, with 11 bases lining up with TRBD2. Trimming removed 5 bases from V and 8 bases from J; junction bases left unmatched: 8. The CDR3 is 15 amino acids. The germline CDR1 and CDR2 sequences are MNHEY and SMNVEV (reference sequence). CDR3 bases: TGTGCCAGCAGTAATCTACTAGCGGGAGCCCATGAGCAGTTCTTC. Residues: CASSNLLAGAHEQFF.

This chain links TRBV7-2 with TRBJ2-1; unclear D gene. CDR1 and CDR2 (germline): SGHTA, FQGNSA. The CDR3 is 13 amino acids. V lost 5 bases and J lost 0, with 5 bases in between. CDR3 amino acids: CASSVDSYNEQFF. The CDR3 DNA reads as TGTGCCAGCAGCGTTGACTCCTACAATGAGCAGTTCTTC.

The V and J genes are TRBV7-2 and TRBJ1-3; 7 bases line up with TRBD1. J lost 1 base, V lost 5 bases, and 5 bases had no gene match. The CDR3 is made up of 15 amino acids. The germline V gene has CDR1 SGHTA and CDR2 FQGNSA. CDR3 residues: CASSEYRGSGNTIYF. The CDR3 coding sequence is TGTGCCAGCAGCGAATACAGGGGATCTGGAAACACCATATATTTT.

The chain links TRBV7-2 to TRBJ2-1; D is ambiguous. The ends were cut back, 5 bases at V and 10 bases at J, with 18 bases in the middle. This CDR3 has 14 residues. Germline loops: CDR1 SGHTA, CDR2 FQGNSA. The CDR3 DNA follows: TGTGCCAGCAGCCGAGGTAGGGCTGTGCTCGAGCAGTTCTTC. Amino acids: CASSRGRAVLEQFF. Using reference TRBV7-2 and TRBJ2-1 for the parts outside the CDR3, the full variable domain is GAGVSQSPSNKVTEKGKDVELRCDPISGHTALYWYRQSLGQGLEFLIYFQGNSAPDKSGLPSDRFSAERTGGSVSTLTIQRTQQEDSAVYLCASSRGRAVLEQFFGPGTRLTVL.

The rearrangement joins TRBV7-2 to TRBJ2-5, with a possible D match to TRBD2 (5 bases). This CDR3 contains 14 residues. The germline CDR1 and CDR2 sequences are SGHTA and FQGNSA. Trimming removed 5 bases at V and 5 bases at J, with 15 bases between. The DNA of the CDR3 is TGTGCCAGCAGCCTAGTGCCCCGCGGGGAGACCCAGTACTTC. Amino acids: CASSLVPRGETQYF. The entire variable domain, with the rest obtained from reference TRBV7-2 and TRBJ2-5, is as follows: GAGVSQSPSNKVTEKGKDVELRCDPISGHTALYWYRQSLGQGLEFLIYFQGNSAPDKSGLPSDRFSAERTGGSVSTLTIQRTQQEDSAVYLCASSLVPRGETQYFGPGTRLLVL.

This clone has only one observation. The J gene is TRBJ1-6, the V gene TRBV27; D unclear. V gave up 2 bases and J gave up 7 bases, with 12 bases separating them. Germline V gene lookup returns CDR1 MNHEY and CDR2 SMNVEV (reference sequence). This CDR3 spans 15 amino acids. CDR3 region: CASSLLGRLNSPLHF. The CDR3 DNA follows: TGTGCCAGCAGTTTACTCGGACGGCTGAATTCACCCCTCCACTTT.

The table lists this clone with a count of one. The chain combines TRBV2 with TRBJ2-7, with D tentatively TRBD2 (6 bases). This CDR3 comprises 15 residues. Germline V gene lookup returns CDR1 SNHLY and CDR2 FYNNEI. The germline V and J ends were trimmed by 4 bases and 0 bases, with 13 bases remaining between them. CDR3 DNA sequence: TGTGCCAGCAGTGCACCAGCGGGCCTCTCCTACGAGCAGTACTTC. This translates into CASSAPAGLSYEQYF.

Concerning this clone itself: Other nucleotide sequences from this sample produce the same CDR3. This chain joins TRBV27 and TRBJ1-5; weak D call: TRBD1 (5 bases). The CDR3 loop spans 12 amino acids. Trimming left V 8 bases short and J 1 base short, with 6 bases between. Germline V lookup: CDR1 MNHEY, CDR2 SMNVEV (reference sequence). CDR3 DNA sequence: TGTGCCAGCTCAGGGAGCAATCAGCCCCAGCATTTT. Protein sequence: CASSGSNQPQHF.

The chain combines TRBV28 with TRBJ2-4; D is perhaps TRBD1 or TRBD2 (6 bases each). Germline V gene lookup returns CDR1 MDHEN and CDR2 SYDVKM. V was clipped by 10 bases and J by 0 bases, with 16 bases between them. CDR3 size: 15 residues. In nucleotides, the CDR3 is TGTGCCACCGGGGGACAAACCTTAGCCAAAAACATTCAGTACTTC. Protein: CATGGQTLAKNIQYF.

A single count supports this clone. The rearrangement uses TRBV27 and TRBJ2-2; D assignment may be TRBD1 or TRBD2 (5 bases each). Trimming removed 8 bases from V and 5 bases from J, with 15 bases in between. The CDR3 runs 14 residues. From germline, CDR1 is MNHEY and CDR2 SMNVEV (reference sequence). CDR3 DNA: TGTGCCAGCCGCCGGGACCCCAGGACCGGGGAGCTGTTTTTT. It specifies CASRRDPRTGELFF.

The V gene is TRBV2, the J gene TRBJ2-7; TRBD1 might be the D (6 bases). The V and J ends lost 5 bases and 3 bases respectively, with 14 bases between them. The germline V gene encodes CDR1 SNHLY and CDR2 FYNNEI. This CDR3 spans 14 amino acids. The CDR3 coding sequence is TGTGCCAGCAGTACTCAGACAGGTTACTACGAGCAGTACTTC. It translates to CASSTQTGYYEQYF. The full variable domain, with the rest looked up from reference TRBV2 and TRBJ2-7, is EPEVTQTPSHQVTQMGQEVILRCVPISNHLYFYWYRQILGQKVEFLVSFYNNEISEKSEIFDDQFSVERPDGSNFTLKIRSTKLEDSAMYFCASSTQTGYYEQYFGPGTRLTVT.

The chain recombines TRBV14 with TRBJ1-4; maybe TRBD1 (6 bases). Germline CDR1 and CDR2: SGHDN and FVKESK. CDR3 length: 14 residues. V shed 4 bases and J shed 7 bases, with 13 bases lying between them. The CDR3 protein is CASSRQARSEKLFF. CDR3 DNA: TGTGCCAGCAGCCGACAGGCTAGGAGTGAAAAACTGTTTTTT.

The genes are TRBV7-9 and TRBJ2-5; no clear D. The germline CDR1 and CDR2 sequences are SEHNR and FQNEAQ (reference sequence). V was pared by 0 bases and J by 3 bases, with 8 bases between. CDR3 size: 14 residues. In DNA form, the CDR3 reads TGTGCCAGCAGCTTAGCCCTCCTTAAAGAGACCCAGTACTTC. This codes for CASSLALLKETQYF.

The CDR3 nucleotides are TGTGCCAGCATGGTCCAAAAGAACACCGGGGAGCTGTTTTTT. Translation: CASMVQKNTGELFF. The chain has TRBV6-1 and TRBJ2-2; D not certain. The CDR3 length is 14 residues. Germline CDR1 MNHNS, CDR2 SASEGT. Deletions cut 7 bases from V and 1 base from J, with 10 bases between.

This clone was recorded once. The rearrangement uses TRBV5-4 and TRBJ2-1, with 8 bases lining up with TRBD2. J gave up 5 bases and V 6 bases, and 10 bases lay outside the gene matches. The CDR3 has 15 amino acids. Germline assignment: CDR1 SGHNT and CDR2 YYREEE (reference sequence). This chain's CDR3 is CASTRAGARNNEQFF. The CDR3 DNA follows: TGTGCCAGCACCCGAGCGGGAGCCCGGAACAATGAGCAGTTCTTC.

The rearrangement joins TRBV6-1 to TRBJ2-7; perhaps TRBD1 as D (6 bases). CDR3 length: 15 residues. The germline V gene encodes CDR1 MNHNS and CDR2 SASEGT. Between the trimmed V and J ends, which lost 2 bases and 4 bases, there was a span of 15 bases. The CDR3, as DNA: TGTGCCAGCAGTGAACAGACAGGTTGGGGTTACGAGCAGTACTTC. Translation: CASSEQTGWGYEQYF.

This sequence joins TRBV4-2 and TRBJ2-5; TRBD2 agrees at 7 bases. Germline V gene lookup returns CDR1 LGHNA and CDR2 YNFKEQ. V shed 2 bases and J 5 bases; nucleotides not matched to a gene: 14. The CDR3 has 17 amino acids. The CDR3 DNA follows: TGTGCCAGCAGCCAACCTGCCGGACTAGTGAGCTCGGAGACCCAGTACTTC. Protein: CASSQPAGLVSSETQYF.

The chain employs TRBV29-1 and TRBJ2-5; TRBD1 or TRBD2 may be the D gene (5 bases each). Trimming shortened V by 7 bases and J by 1 base, and 10 bases separated the two germline ends. Looked up from germline, CDR1 is SQVTM and CDR2 is ANQGSEA. This CDR3 has 12 residues. The CDR3 spells CSGGRGQETQYF. The CDR3 nucleotides read TGCAGCGGGGGGAGAGGCCAAGAGACCCAGTACTTC.